This T cell receptor beta chain was sequenced during a study of tumor-infiltrating lymphocytes in primary liver carcinoma. Study in general: The patients included men and women who were aged 30 to 69 years.

This CDR3 comprises 13 residues. Joint extraction of RNA and DNA used about 17-30 mg of bulk tissue that was unsorted. Total RNA (about 500 ng) served as template for TCR beta cDNA synthesis primed by a constant-region primer. Employing slightly modified ARM-PCR, three nested multiplex PCR rounds were run, and these gave rise to the TCR beta libraries. Investigators reported that the first two PCR rounds, at about 11 cycles each, used TRBV1-TRBV30 forward primers with a C-beta reverse primer. TCRdb re-called the multiplex PCR reads through MiXCR, storing one row per CDR3 protein. The data contain approximately 190,000 distinct CDR3 sequences, around 85% of them singletons. This clonotype occurred a few times. One end of the junction fails to match germline, which may point to a read error.

This receptor was identified in a middle-aged man with primary liver carcinoma and hepatitis B virus infection. This chain uses TRBV12-3 or TRBV12-4 with TRBJ2-5; 7 nucleotides line up with TRBD2. The specimen was tumor tissue from primary liver carcinoma. The CDR3 region has the DNA TGTGCCAGTTCGCTAGCGGAAGTGGAGACCCAGTATTTC. Its translation is CASSLAEVETQYF.